This T cell receptor beta chain was recorded in a study of shared clonotypes between healthy human individuals. Study information: Plates per donor: three CD4 naive, three CD4 memory, two CD8 naive, one CD8 memory.

A CD45RA-negative memory subset and a CD45RA+ naive subset were separated from the CD4+ cells. For this clone: Antigen: not known.

Findings of the study overall: Although depth was large, rarefaction showed that sequencing of the sorted subsets was incomplete.

The CDR3 sequence is 14 residues long. The J segment lost 6 bases and the V segment lost 4 bases, leaving 7 bases of the junction unmatched. Germline CDR1 is LNHDA and CDR2 is SQIVND (reference sequence). The deep-level immunoSEQ assay was used. Clones were read by immunoSEQ multiplex PCR, and TCRdb kept only the in-frame ones, dropping some. The table has 190,000 or so clones, around 63% seen once. This sequence originates from a young man in good health. Sequenced sample: memory CD4+ T cells sorted from blood. Subset indicated: CD45RA-negative fraction. This rearrangement joins TRBV19 to TRBJ2-7; 9 bases agree with TRBD2. The CDR3 sequence: CASSTAGGPTEQYF. In DNA, the CDR3 is TGTGCCAGTAGTACGGCGGGAGGGCCGACCGAGCAGTACTTC.